Listed here are 30 T cell receptor beta chains from one sample, sequenced in a study of cytomegalovirus exposure and HLA in healthy donors. Use of 60 Vbeta and 13 Jbeta primers characterized the PCR. The assay was immunoSEQ multiplex PCR, and TCRdb's table has in-frame clones only and misses some. Across 200,000 or so clones, the top ten clones capture 0.95% to 1.3% of the sample. The sample taken for sequencing was PBMCs. Receptor source: a girl aged 2 to 10 in good health and CMV-seropositive.

The genes are TRBV7-8 and TRBJ2-5; tentative D call: TRBD1 (6 bases). The last part of the DNA fits TRBJ2-7 better; the J call may be wrong. CDR3 length equals 16 residues. Germline V gives CDR1 SGHVS, CDR2 FQNEAQ. CDR3 loop: CASSIEQGASSYEQYF. CDR3 coding DNA: TGTGCCAGCAGCATCGAACAGGGCGCGAGCTCCTACGAGCAGTACTTC.

V and J are TRBV7-2 and TRBJ2-5; 7 bases agree with TRBD1. V lost 5 bases, J lost 5 bases, and 14 bases stayed unmatched. The CDR3 extends over 16 amino acids. In germline, CDR1 is SGHTA, CDR2 FQGNSA. The CDR3 protein is CASSPNQGEVGETQYF. The CDR3 region has the DNA TGTGCCAGCAGCCCTAACCAGGGGGAAGTTGGGGAGACCCAGTACTTC.

The J gene is TRBJ2-5, the V gene TRBV19, with TRBD2 as a possible D gene (6 bases). Germline-derived CDR1 and CDR2 are LNHDA and SQIVND (reference sequence). V dropped 3 bases and J dropped 5 bases, with 7 bases sitting between them. The length of the CDR3 is 12 residues. The CDR3 spells CASSIRGETQYF. CDR3 coding DNA: TGTGCCAGTAGTATCCGGGGGGAGACCCAGTACTTC.

The chain links TRBV14 to TRBJ1-1; D is possibly TRBD1 (5 bases). Trimming removed 4 bases at V and 0 bases at J, with 12 bases between. The CDR3 contains 15 residues. Germline V lookup: CDR1 SGHDN, CDR2 FVKESK. In DNA form, the CDR3 reads TGTGCCAGCAGCCCTAGACAGAATATGAACACTGAAGCTTTCTTT. Translation gives CASSPRQNMNTEAFF. Looking up the rest from reference TRBV14 and TRBJ1-1 gives the full variable domain: EAGVTQFPSHSVIEKGQTVTLRCDPISGHDNLYWYRRVMGKEIKFLLHFVKESKQDESGMPNNRFLAERTGGTYSTLKVQPAELEDSGVYFCASSPRQNMNTEAFFGQGTRLTVV.

The V and J genes are TRBV13 and TRBJ1-2; a possible D gene is TRBD1 (6 bases). The V gene lost 4 bases and the J gene lost 3 bases, with 15 bases spanning the gap. This CDR3 is built from 15 residues. Germline V gene data show CDR1 as PRHDT and CDR2 as FYEKMQ (reference sequence). The CDR3 DNA follows: TGTGCCAGCAGCTCCCCCGGCCAGGGGTACTATGGCTACACCTTC. This codes for CASSSPGQGYYGYTF.

V usage is TRBV7-9 and J usage is TRBJ2-3, with 16 positions matching TRBD2. Per the germline V gene, CDR1 is SEHNR and CDR2 is FQNEAQ (reference sequence). The CDR3 runs to 17 residues. The V gene end was trimmed by 6 bases and the J gene end by 4 bases; junction bases not matched to a gene: 7. The CDR3 sequence: CASSSGTSGRASDTQYF. CDR3 in DNA: TGTGCCAGCAGTTCGGGGACTAGCGGGAGGGCCTCAGATACGCAGTATTTT.

The rearrangement links TRBV18 to TRBJ1-2; D is possibly TRBD1 (5 bases). Germline values: CDR1 KGHSH, CDR2 LQKENI. V gave up 3 bases and J gave up 0 bases, with 17 bases separating them. The CDR3 is 17 amino acids. This CDR3 is CASSPDKNRRSNYGYTF. The CDR3 nucleotides are TGTGCCAGCTCACCGGACAAGAACAGGCGTTCTAACTATGGCTACACCTTC. The complete variable domain, with remaining parts taken from reference TRBV18 and TRBJ1-2, reads NAGVMQNPRHLVRRRGQEARLRCSPMKGHSHVYWYRQLPEEGLKFMVYLQKENIIDESGMPKERFSAEFPKEGPSILRIQQVVRGDSAAYFCASSPDKNRRSNYGYTFGSGTRLTVV.

J is TRBJ1-4 and V is TRBV28; no clear D gene. Trimming took off 4 bases at V and 3 bases at J, with 9 bases between the two ends. Germline V gene sequence: CDR1 MDHEN, CDR2 SYDVKM. The CDR3 sequence is 14 residues long. The CDR3 is CASSYKLANEKLFF. The DNA for the CDR3 is TGTGCCAGCAGTTACAAGCTAGCTAATGAAAAACTGTTTTTT.

The J gene is TRBJ1-1, the V gene TRBV19; TRBD1 aligns across 7 bases. The CDR3 sequence is 16 residues long. Looked up from germline, CDR1 is LNHDA and CDR2 is SQIVND (reference sequence). Unmatched junction bases numbered 13, after V lost 3 bases and J lost 6 bases. The CDR3 reads CASSMFQGETVAEAFF. As DNA, the CDR3 is TGTGCCAGTAGTATGTTTCAGGGGGAAACGGTCGCTGAAGCTTTCTTT. The complete variable domain, with remaining parts taken from reference TRBV19 and TRBJ1-1, reads DGGITQSPKYLFRKEGQNVTLSCEQNLNHDAMYWYRQDPGQGLRLIYYSQIVNDFQKGDIAEGYSVSREKKESFPLTVTSAQKNPTAFYLCASSMFQGETVAEAFFGQGTRLTVV.

The chain carries TRBV18 and TRBJ2-1, with 9 bases fitting TRBD2. Germline CDR1 reads KGHSH; CDR2 reads LQKENI. This CDR3 spans 15 amino acids. After removal of 2 bases from V and 5 bases from J, the junction contained 4 bases not matched to a gene. The CDR3 bases are TGTGCCAGCTCACCAGGGGGACTAGCTGACAATGAGCAGTTCTTC. Translation gives CASSPGGLADNEQFF.

This chain joins TRBV5-1 and TRBJ2-3, with a possible D match to TRBD2 (6 bases). The CDR3 is 17 residues long. Trimming stripped 3 bases from V and 2 bases from J, with 19 bases between. Germline V gives CDR1 SGHRS, CDR2 YFSETQ. The CDR3 DNA follows: TGCGCCAGCAGCTCGGCCGGGACTGCAAGAACCACAGATACGCAGTATTTT. Its protein is CASSSAGTARTTDTQYF.

Points on this clone: A read error may account for a junction end that differs from germline. The chain employs TRBV28 and TRBJ1-2; possible D gene TRBD1, 5 bases. The CDR3 is made up of 13 amino acids. Looked up from germline, CDR1 is MDHEN and CDR2 is SYDVKM. CDR3 sequence reads: CASSLGGNYGHTF. CDR3 sequence (DNA): TGTGCCAGCAGTTTGGGGGGGAACTATGGCCACACCTTC.

The chain joins TRBV9 to TRBJ1-1; 12 bases are shared with TRBD1. The CDR3 length is 15 residues. CDR1 and CDR2 from the germline V gene are SGDLS and YYNGEE. V shed 10 bases, J shed 1 base, and the junction held 8 bases outside the gene matches. The chain's CDR3 is CARMGDRGPNTEAFF. The CDR3 DNA reads TGTGCCCGCATGGGGGACAGGGGGCCGAACACTGAAGCTTTCTTT.

The chain couples TRBV5-1 to TRBJ2-3; a possible D gene is TRBD1 (6 bases). Germline CDR1 SGHRS, CDR2 YFSETQ. The V gene lost 0 bases and the J gene lost 3 bases, with 8 bases spanning the gap. The CDR3 runs to 14 residues. CDR3 protein: CASSLGGRTDTQYF. DNA for the CDR3: TGCGCCAGCAGCTTGGGGGGGCGTACAGATACGCAGTATTTT.

The rearrangement uses TRBV18 and TRBJ2-1, with 13 bases matching TRBD2. V lost 6 bases, J lost 8 bases, and 7 bases stayed unmatched. Germline V gene lookup returns CDR1 KGHSH and CDR2 LQKENI. This CDR3 comprises 15 residues. The CDR3 loop is CASSPTSGRADEQFF. The CDR3 nucleotides read TGTGCCAGCTCGCCTACTAGCGGGAGGGCGGATGAGCAGTTCTTC.

V and J are TRBV28 and TRBJ1-1; no clear D. Trimming shortened V by 2 bases and J by 5 bases, and 12 bases separated the two germline ends. This CDR3 is 14 amino acids long. In germline, CDR1 is MDHEN, CDR2 SYDVKM. CDR3 nucleotide sequence: TGTGCCAGCAGTTTAAAGTCGGGAAAGACTGAAGCTTTCTTT. This sequence encodes CASSLKSGKTEAFF.

This chain connects TRBV19 to TRBJ2-1, with D possibly matching TRBD1 (8 bases). The CDR3 has 14 residues. CDR1 and CDR2 (germline): LNHDA, SQIVND (reference sequence). The V end lost 9 bases, the J end lost 2 bases, and 14 bases lay between the germline ends. CDR3 loop: CASRGREPYNEQFF. Here the CDR3 DNA reads TGTGCCAGCAGGGGGCGGGAGCCCTACAATGAGCAGTTCTTC.

The gene calls are TRBV11-1 and TRBJ2-7; D might be TRBD2 (6 bases). V lost 4 bases and J 4 bases, leaving 11 bases between the germline ends. Germline CDR1 is SGHAT and CDR2 is FQDESV (reference sequence). The CDR3 has 13 amino acids. The CDR3 protein is CASSWDLAYEQYF. The CDR3 DNA is TGTGCCAGCAGCTGGGACTTGGCATACGAGCAGTACTTC. The full variable domain, its missing parts supplied by reference TRBV11-1 and TRBJ2-7, is EAEVAQSPRYKITEKSQAVAFWCDPISGHATLYWYRQILGQGPELLVQFQDESVVDDSQLPKDRFSAERLKGVDSTLKIQPAELGDSAMYLCASSWDLAYEQYFGPGTRLTVT.

The V and J genes are TRBV27 and TRBJ2-7; perhaps TRBD1 as D (5 bases). Per the germline V gene, CDR1 is MNHEY and CDR2 is SMNVEV (reference sequence). This CDR3 comprises 12 residues. V lost 5 bases to trimming and J lost 6 bases, with 11 bases between them. In DNA, the CDR3 is TGTGCCAGCAGTCCGTCAGGGATCGAGCAGTACTTC. Its protein product is CASSPSGIEQYF.

V is TRBV6-4 and J is TRBJ2-2; 10 bases agree with TRBD1. The length of the CDR3 is 13 residues. J lost 5 bases, V lost 7 bases, and 1 base had no gene match. CDR1 and CDR2 (germline): MRHNA, SNTAGT. The CDR3 loop is CASMDRGTGELFF. The CDR3 nucleotides read TGTGCCAGCATGGACAGGGGGACCGGGGAGCTGTTTTTT.

The V gene is TRBV28, the J gene TRBJ1-5; TRBD1 aligns across 8 bases. CDR1 MDHEN and CDR2 SYDVKM come from the germline V gene. The CDR3 contains 13 residues. V lost 8 bases and J lost 5; bases outside the gene matches: 5. CDR3 sequence reads: CASGQGNYQPQHF. The CDR3, as DNA: TGTGCCAGCGGACAGGGTAATTATCAGCCCCAGCATTTT.

The chain couples TRBV7-3 to TRBJ2-1; the D gene is possibly TRBD1 (6 bases). Germline-derived CDR1 and CDR2 are SGHTA and FQGTGA. CDR3 size: 14 residues. With 3 bases removed from V and 9 bases from J, the gap between germline ends came to 15 bases. CDR3: CASSLVGGTGEQFF. The CDR3 nucleotides are TGTGCCAGCAGCTTGGTTGGGGGCACAGGTGAGCAGTTCTTC.

CDR3 sequence (DNA): TGTGCCAGCAGTTTGGTGGACAGGGGCTATGGCTACACCTTC. Encoded protein: CASSLVDRGYGYTF. V is TRBV28 and J is TRBJ1-2, with 9 bases aligning to TRBD1. Trimming cost V 3 bases and J 4 bases; bases outside gene matches: 3. Looked up from germline, CDR1 is MDHEN and CDR2 is SYDVKM. The CDR3 consists of 14 residues.

The chain employs TRBV6-4 and TRBJ1-2, with 8 positions matching TRBD1. Unmatched junction bases numbered 7, after V lost 5 bases and J lost 2 bases. CDR3 length equals 15 residues. Germline CDR1 reads MRHNA; CDR2 reads SNTAGT. In DNA form, the CDR3 reads TGTGCCAGCAGTACATCTGGACAGGGAAACTATGGCTACACCTTC. Protein: CASSTSGQGNYGYTF.

The rearrangement joins TRBV27 to TRBJ2-1; the match to TRBD2 covers 8 bases. V was clipped by 8 bases and J by 6 bases; unmatched bases: 6. Germline assignment: CDR1 MNHEY and CDR2 SMNVEV (reference sequence). The CDR3 spans 13 residues. CDR3 nucleotide sequence: TGTGCCAGCTCTGGCGGGAGGTTCAATGAGCAGTTCTTC. This sequence encodes CASSGGRFNEQFF.

The chain has TRBV28 and TRBJ2-7; TRBD2 is a possible D gene (5 bases). From germline, CDR1 is MDHEN and CDR2 SYDVKM. CDR3 size: 14 residues. V shed 6 bases and J shed 0 bases, with 12 bases lying between them. The CDR3 is CASRLDFSSYEQYF. The CDR3 region has the DNA TGTGCCAGCAGACTGGACTTTAGCTCCTACGAGCAGTACTTC.

The chain employs TRBV6-5 and TRBJ1-2, with TRBD1 matching 9 bases. The CDR3 consists of 15 residues. Germline V gene sequence: CDR1 MNHEY, CDR2 SVGAGI. V lost 5 bases, J lost 0 bases, and 4 bases stayed unmatched. CDR3: CASSPRDRANYGYTF. The CDR3 DNA follows: TGTGCCAGCAGTCCCCGGGACAGGGCTAACTATGGCTACACCTTC.

The chain carries TRBV18 and TRBJ2-5, with a tentative D call TRBD2 (6 bases). CDR3 length: 14 residues. The germline V gene has CDR1 KGHSH and CDR2 LQKENI. Trimming took 4 bases from V and 5 from J, leaving 14 bases between them. The CDR3 region is CASSQLEGGETQYF. The CDR3 DNA is TGTGCCAGCTCACAGTTGGAGGGCGGGGAGACCCAGTACTTC.

Comment on this clone: The junction does not match germline at one end; this may be a read error. The gene calls are TRBV7-9 and TRBJ2-3; 7 bases agree with TRBD2. The CDR3 sequence is 15 residues long. Looked up from germline, CDR1 is SEHNR and CDR2 is FQNEAQ (reference sequence). The CDR3 bases are TGTGCCAGCAGCCTAGCGGCAGCGACCACAGATACGCAGTATTTT. It specifies CASSLAAATTDTQYF.

The CDR3 loop is CASSLGPRGQAGELFF. CDR3 nucleotides: TGTGCCAGCAGCTTAGGCCCCCGCGGACAGGCCGGGGAGCTGTTTTTT. V gene TRBV7-2 combines with J gene TRBJ2-2; 7 bases align to TRBD1. Germline V gives CDR1 SGHTA, CDR2 FQGNSA. V shed 1 base, J shed 6 bases, and the junction held 8 bases outside the gene matches. There are 16 residues in the CDR3.